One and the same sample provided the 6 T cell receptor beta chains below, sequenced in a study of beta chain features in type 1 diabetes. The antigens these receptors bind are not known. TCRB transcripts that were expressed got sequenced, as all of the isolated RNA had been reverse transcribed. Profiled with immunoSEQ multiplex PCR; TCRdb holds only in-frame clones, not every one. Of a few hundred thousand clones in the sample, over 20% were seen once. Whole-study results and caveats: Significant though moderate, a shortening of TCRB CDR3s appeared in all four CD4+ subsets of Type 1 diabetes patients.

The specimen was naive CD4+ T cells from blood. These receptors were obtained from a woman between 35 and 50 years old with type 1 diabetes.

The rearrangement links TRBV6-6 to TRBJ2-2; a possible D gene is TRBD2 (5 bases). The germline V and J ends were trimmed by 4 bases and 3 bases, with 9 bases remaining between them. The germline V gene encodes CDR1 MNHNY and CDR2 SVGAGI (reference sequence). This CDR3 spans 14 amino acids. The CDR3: CASSSAGYTGELFF. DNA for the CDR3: TGTGCCAGCAGTTCTGCGGGTTACACCGGGGAGCTGTTTTTT.

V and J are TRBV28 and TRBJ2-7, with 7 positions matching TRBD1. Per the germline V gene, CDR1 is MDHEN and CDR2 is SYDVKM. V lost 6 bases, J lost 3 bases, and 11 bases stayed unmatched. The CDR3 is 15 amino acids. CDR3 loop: CASSFGGRGNYEQYF. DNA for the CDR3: TGTGCCAGCAGCTTTGGGGGCAGGGGGAACTACGAGCAGTACTTC.

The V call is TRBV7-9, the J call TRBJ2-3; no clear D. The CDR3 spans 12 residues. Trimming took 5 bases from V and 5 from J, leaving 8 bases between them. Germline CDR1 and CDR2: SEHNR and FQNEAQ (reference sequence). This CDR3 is CASSPTGDTQYF. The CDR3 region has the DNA TGTGCCAGCAGCCCCACGGGAGATACGCAGTATTTT.

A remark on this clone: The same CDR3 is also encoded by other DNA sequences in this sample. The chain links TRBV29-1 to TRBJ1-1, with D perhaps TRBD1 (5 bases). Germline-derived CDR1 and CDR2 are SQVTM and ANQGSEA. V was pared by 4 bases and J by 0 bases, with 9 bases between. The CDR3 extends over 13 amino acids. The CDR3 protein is CSVATDMNTEAFF. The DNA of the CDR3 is TGCAGCGTTGCGACGGACATGAACACTGAAGCTTTCTTT.

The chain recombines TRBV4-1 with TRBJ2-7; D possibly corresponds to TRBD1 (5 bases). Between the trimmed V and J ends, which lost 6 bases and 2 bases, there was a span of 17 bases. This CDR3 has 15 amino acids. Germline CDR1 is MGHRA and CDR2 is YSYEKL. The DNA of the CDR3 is TGCGCCAGCAGTCTGACACCTTCAGGGCCCTACGAGCAGTACTTC. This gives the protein CASSLTPSGPYEQYF.

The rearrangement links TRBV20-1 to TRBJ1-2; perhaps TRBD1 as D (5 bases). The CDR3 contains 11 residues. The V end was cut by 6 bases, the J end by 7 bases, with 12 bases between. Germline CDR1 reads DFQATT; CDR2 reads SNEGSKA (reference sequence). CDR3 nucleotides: TGCAGTGCCCCTGGGACTGGTGGCTACACCTTC. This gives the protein CSAPGTGGYTF.